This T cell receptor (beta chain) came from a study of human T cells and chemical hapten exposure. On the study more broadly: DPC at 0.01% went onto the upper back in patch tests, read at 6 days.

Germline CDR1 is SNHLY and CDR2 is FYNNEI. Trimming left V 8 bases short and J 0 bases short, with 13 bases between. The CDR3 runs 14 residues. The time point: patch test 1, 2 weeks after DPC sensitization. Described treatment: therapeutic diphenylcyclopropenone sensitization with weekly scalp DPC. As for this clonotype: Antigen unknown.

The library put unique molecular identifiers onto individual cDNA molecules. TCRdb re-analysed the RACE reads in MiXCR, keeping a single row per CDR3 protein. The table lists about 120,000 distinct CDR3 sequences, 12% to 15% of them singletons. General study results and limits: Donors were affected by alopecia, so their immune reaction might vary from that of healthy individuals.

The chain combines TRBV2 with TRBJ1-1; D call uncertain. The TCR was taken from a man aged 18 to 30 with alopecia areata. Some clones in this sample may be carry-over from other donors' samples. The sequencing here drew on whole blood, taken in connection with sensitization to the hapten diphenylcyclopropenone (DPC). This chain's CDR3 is CASQPRGMNTEAFF. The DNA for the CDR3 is TGTGCCAGCCAACCGCGAGGGATGAACACTGAAGCTTTCTTT.